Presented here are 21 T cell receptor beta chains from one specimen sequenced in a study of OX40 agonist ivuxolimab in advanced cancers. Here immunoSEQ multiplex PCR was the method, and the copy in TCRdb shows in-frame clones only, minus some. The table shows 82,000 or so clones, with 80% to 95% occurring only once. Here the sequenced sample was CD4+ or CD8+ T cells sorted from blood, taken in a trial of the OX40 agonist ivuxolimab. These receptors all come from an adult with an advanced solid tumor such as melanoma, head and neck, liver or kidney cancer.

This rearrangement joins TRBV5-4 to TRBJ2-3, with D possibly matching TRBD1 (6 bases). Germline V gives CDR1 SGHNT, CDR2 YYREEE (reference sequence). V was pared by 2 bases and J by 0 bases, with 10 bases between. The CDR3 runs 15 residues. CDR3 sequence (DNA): TGTGCCAGCAGCTTAGGGGGATCTAGCACAGATACGCAGTATTTT. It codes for CASSLGGSSTDTQYF.

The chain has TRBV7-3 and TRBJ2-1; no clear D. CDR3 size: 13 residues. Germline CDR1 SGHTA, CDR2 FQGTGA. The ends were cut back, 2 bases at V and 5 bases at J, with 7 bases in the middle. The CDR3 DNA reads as TGTGCCAGCAGCTTAGACTCAAACAATGAGCAGTTCTTC. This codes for CASSLDSNNEQFF.

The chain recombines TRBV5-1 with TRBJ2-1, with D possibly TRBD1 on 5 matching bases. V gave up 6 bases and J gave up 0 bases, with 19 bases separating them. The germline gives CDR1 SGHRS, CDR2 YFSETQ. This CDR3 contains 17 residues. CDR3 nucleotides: TGCGCCAGCATGCAAGGGGATAATACTTACTCCTACAATGAGCAGTTCTTC. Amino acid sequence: CASMQGDNTYSYNEQFF.

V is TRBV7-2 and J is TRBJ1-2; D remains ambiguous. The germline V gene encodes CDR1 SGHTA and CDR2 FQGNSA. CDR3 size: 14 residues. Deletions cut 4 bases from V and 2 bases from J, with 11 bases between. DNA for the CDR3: TGTGCCAGCAGCTATAACATCTTAAACTATGGCTACACCTTC. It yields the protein CASSYNILNYGYTF.

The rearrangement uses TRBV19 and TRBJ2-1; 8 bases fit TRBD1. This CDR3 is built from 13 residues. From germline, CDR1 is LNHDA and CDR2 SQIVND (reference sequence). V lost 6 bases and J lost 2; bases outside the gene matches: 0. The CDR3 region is CASRGQAYNEQFF. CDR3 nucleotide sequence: TGTGCCAGTAGGGGACAGGCCTACAATGAGCAGTTCTTC.

The CDR3 DNA follows: TGTGCCAGCAGCTGGGGACTAACGAACACTGAAGCTTTCTTT. Translation: CASSWGLTNTEAFF. V usage is TRBV11-3 and J usage is TRBJ1-1, with a weak D call TRBD1 (5 bases). The V gene's germline CDR1 is SGHNT and CDR2 YENEEA. V was trimmed by 4 bases and J by 1 base, leaving 10 bases between them. The CDR3 runs to 14 residues.

CDR3 DNA: TGCGCCAGCAGCTTGGGTGGGGGGTCTGGATACAATGAGCAGTTCTTC. Translated, it gives CASSLGGGSGYNEQFF. The gene calls are TRBV5-1 and TRBJ2-1, with a possible D match to TRBD2 (6 bases). The CDR3 contains 16 residues. The V end lost 0 bases, the J end lost 4 bases, and 14 bases lay between the germline ends. CDR1 and CDR2 (germline): SGHRS, YFSETQ.

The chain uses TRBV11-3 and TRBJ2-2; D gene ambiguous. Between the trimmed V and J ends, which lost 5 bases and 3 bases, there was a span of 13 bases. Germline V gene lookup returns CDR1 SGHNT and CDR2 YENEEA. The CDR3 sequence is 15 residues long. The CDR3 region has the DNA TGTGCCAGCAGCGCCAAAGGTTCGGACACCGGGGAGCTGTTTTTT. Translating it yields CASSAKGSDTGELFF.

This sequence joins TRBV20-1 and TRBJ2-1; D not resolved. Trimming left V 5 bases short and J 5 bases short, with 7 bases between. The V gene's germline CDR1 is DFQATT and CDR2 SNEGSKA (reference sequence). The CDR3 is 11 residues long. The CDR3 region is CSAWTNNEQFF. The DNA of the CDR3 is TGCAGTGCTTGGACCAACAATGAGCAGTTCTTC.

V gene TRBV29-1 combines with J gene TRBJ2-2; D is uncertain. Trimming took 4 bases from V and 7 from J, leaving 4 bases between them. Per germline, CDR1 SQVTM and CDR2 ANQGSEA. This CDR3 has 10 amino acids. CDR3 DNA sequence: TGCAGCGTTGCGAACGGGGAGCTGTTTTTT. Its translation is CSVANGELFF.

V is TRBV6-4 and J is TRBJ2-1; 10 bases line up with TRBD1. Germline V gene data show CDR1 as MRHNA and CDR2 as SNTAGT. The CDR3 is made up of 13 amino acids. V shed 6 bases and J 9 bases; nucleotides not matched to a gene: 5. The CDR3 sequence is CASSRTGGSEQFF. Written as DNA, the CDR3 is TGTGCCAGCAGCAGGACAGGGGGTAGTGAGCAGTTCTTC.

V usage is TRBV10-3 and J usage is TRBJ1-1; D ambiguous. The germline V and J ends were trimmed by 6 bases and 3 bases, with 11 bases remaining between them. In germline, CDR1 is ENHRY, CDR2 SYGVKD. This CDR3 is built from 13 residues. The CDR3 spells CAIRPLSYTEAFF. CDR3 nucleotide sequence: TGTGCCATCAGACCCTTGAGCTACACTGAAGCTTTCTTT.

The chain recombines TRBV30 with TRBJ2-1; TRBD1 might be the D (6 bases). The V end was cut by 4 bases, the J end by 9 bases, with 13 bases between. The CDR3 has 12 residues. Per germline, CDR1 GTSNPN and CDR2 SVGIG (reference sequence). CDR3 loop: CAWNGDTTEQFF. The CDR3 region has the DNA TGTGCCTGGAACGGGGACACTACTGAGCAGTTCTTC.

The CDR3 nucleotides are TGTGCCAGCAGTGAACCAGGGGTAGGGAATGAAAAACTGTTTTTT. This codes for CASSEPGVGNEKLFF. V is TRBV2 and J is TRBJ1-4, with a weak D call TRBD1 (6 bases). The CDR3 runs to 15 residues. Germline V gene data show CDR1 as SNHLY and CDR2 as FYNNEI. V gave up 2 bases and J gave up 5 bases, with 12 bases separating them.

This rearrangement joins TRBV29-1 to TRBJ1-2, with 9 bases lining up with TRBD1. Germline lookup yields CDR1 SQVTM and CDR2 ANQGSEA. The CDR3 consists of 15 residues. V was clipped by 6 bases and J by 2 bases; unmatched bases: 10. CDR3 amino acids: CSVRQGVNINYGYTF. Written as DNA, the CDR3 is TGCAGCGTACGACAGGGGGTGAACATAAACTATGGCTACACCTTC.

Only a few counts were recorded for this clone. The CDR3 coding sequence is TGTGCCAGCAGCTTAGCCCCACTTCGCCACGAGCAGTACTTC. It specifies CASSLAPLRHEQYF. This chain connects TRBV7-9 to TRBJ2-7; D gene ambiguous. The CDR3 length is 14 residues. Germline V gene sequence: CDR1 SEHNR, CDR2 FQNEAQ (reference sequence). Trimming removed 0 bases from V and 5 bases from J, with 11 bases in between.

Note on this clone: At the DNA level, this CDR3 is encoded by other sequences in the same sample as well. The CDR3 nucleotides are TGTGCCAGCACCGCCGGGACAGGGTCGTCTTCCGGTGTCGCTTTCTTT. This encodes CASTAGTGSSSGVAFF. The J gene is TRBJ1-1, the V gene TRBV25-1, with 9 nucleotides matching TRBD1. With V trimmed by 7 bases and J by 11 bases, 20 bases remained unmatched. CDR1 is MGHDK and CDR2 is SYGVNS in the germline V gene. The CDR3 loop spans 16 amino acids.

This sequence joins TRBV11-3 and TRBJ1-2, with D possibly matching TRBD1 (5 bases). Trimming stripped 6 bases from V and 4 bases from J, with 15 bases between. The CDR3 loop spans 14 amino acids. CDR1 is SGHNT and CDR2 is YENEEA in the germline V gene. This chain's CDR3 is CASSGTRAVYGYTF. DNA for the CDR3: TGTGCCAGCAGTGGGACCAGGGCGGTCTATGGCTACACCTTC.

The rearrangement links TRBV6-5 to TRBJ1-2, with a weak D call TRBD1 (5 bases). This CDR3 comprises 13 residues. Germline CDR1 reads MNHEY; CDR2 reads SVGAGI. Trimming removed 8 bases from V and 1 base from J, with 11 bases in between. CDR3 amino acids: CASAPQVNYGYTF. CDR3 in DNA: TGTGCCAGCGCCCCACAGGTTAACTATGGCTACACCTTC.

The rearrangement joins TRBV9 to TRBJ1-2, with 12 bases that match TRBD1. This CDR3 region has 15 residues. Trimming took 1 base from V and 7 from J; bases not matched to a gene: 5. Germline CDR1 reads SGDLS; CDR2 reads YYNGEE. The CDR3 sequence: CASSVLGGQGAGYTF. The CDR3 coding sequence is TGTGCCAGCAGCGTACTGGGGGGACAGGGGGCTGGCTACACCTTC.

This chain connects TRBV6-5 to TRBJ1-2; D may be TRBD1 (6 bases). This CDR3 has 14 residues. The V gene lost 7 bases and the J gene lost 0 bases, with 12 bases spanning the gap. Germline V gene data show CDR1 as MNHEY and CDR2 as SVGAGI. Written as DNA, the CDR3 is TGTGCCAGCAAGGGGGACGGGGCTAACTATGGCTACACCTTC. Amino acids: CASKGDGANYGYTF.